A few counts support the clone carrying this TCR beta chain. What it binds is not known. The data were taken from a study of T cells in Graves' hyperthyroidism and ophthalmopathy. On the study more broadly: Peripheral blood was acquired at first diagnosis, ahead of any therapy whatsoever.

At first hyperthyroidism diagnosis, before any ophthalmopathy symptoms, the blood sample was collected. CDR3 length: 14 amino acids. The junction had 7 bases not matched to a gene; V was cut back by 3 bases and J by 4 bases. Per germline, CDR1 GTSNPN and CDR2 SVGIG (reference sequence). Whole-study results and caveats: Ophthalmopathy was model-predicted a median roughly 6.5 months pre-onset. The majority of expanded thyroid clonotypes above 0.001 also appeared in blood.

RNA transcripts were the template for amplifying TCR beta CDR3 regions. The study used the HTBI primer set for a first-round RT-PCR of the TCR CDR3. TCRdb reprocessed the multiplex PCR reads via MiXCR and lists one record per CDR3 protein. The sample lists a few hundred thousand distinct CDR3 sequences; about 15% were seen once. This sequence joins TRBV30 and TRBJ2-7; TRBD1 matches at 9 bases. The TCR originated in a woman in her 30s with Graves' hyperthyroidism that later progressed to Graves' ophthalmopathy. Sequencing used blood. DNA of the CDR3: TGTGCCTGGAGACGAACAGGGGGCACTTACGAGCAGTACTTC. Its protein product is CAWRRTGGTYEQYF.